Included here is one T cell receptor (beta chain) sequence, with context. The antigen this receptor binds is unknown. Per-nucleotide qualities are absent, and no much larger clonotype sits a single base away. Based on the germline V gene, the CDR1 and CDR2 sequences are MRHNA and SNTAGT. From cysteine to phenylalanine, the CDR3 is 16 amino acids long. Solely the CDR3 DNA is kept, with 48 bases framed from the first base. V ends up 7 bases short and J 3 bases short, with an unmatched junction base count of 13. TCRbeta CDR3 regions were amplified from genomic DNA by means of the immunoSEQ Assay, a bias-controlled multiplex PCR. The paper's data handling went like this. Nucleated cell counts per sample were estimated from amplification of reference gene primers within the assay. Sequence reads were collapsed and filtered to measure the absolute abundance of every unique TCRbeta CDR3 rearrangement. For each sample, productive Simpson clonality was calculated as the square root of Simpson's diversity index across productive rearrangements. What TCRdb holds here is the immuneACCESS table cut down to in-frame rearrangements. Part of the clones is not present; checked against another copy, under half of the missing clones reflect an unresolved V gene, and the others are unexplained. V and J calls and clone size are those listed in that table; D and trimming were worked out from the DNA. The sample data list more than 50,000 clones, and around 86% of these were observed just once. The ten largest clones capture roughly 12% of the sample.

Whole blood was collected in K2EDTA tubes by collaborating institutions according to the institutions' own protocols. For TCRbeta analysis, collaborators shipped samples in one of three forms: frozen whole blood, isolated PBMCs, or DNA extracted from either of those sample types. The entry originates in a study of blood T cell repertoires in COVID-19 (dated by TCRdb to about 2020). At the level of the whole study: The collaborator samples originated in the United States, Italy and Spain and spanned the acute and convalescent phases of COVID-19. HLA class I and class II types, where available, came from metadata supplied by the sample provider rather than from assay-based typing. A freely available public database, intended as a resource for researchers studying the immune response to SARS-CoV-2, is where the repertoires were released. Subjects who had been exposed to COVID-19, were actively infected with it, or had recovered from it provided the deeply sampled blood TCRbeta repertoires that made up the dataset. The prospective study material was composed of cDNA or gDNA derived from T cells, B-cell-depleted T cells, or PBMCs. The sample metadata nearly always contained a de-identified subject ID, COVID-19 status, age in years and sex. Samples were obtained from the ongoing ImmuneRACE study (first 160 participants) and from 1,254 subjects provided by 6 global collaborators.

Study-wide conclusions, independent of this receptor: The amount of clinical and demographic metadata varied by source and participant and was provided uncurated.

The chain is encoded by TRBV6-4 joined to TRBJ2-7; 9 bases in the middle match TRBD1. Sample: peripheral blood. This clonotype was obtained from a human donor in a cohort sampled during active COVID-19. The bases read TGTGCCAGCACCGGGGGCTCGACAGGGGGAAACTACGAGCAGTACTTC. Translated, this is CASTGGSTGGNYEQYF.